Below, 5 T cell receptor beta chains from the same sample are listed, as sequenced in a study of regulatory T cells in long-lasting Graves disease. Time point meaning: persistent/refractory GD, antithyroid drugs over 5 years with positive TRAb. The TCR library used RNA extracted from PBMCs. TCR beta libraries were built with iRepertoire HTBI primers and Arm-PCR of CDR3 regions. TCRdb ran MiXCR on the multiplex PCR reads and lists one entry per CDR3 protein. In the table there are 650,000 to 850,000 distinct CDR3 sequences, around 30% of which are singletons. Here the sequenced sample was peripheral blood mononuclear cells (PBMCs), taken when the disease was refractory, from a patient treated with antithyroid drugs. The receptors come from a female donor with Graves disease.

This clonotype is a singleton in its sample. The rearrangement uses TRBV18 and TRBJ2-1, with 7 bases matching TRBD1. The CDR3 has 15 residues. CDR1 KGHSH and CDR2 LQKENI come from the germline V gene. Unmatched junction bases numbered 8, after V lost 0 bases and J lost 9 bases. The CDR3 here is CASSPPMAGGSEQFF. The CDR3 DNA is TGTGCCAGCTCACCACCCATGGCAGGGGGTAGTGAGCAGTTCTTC.

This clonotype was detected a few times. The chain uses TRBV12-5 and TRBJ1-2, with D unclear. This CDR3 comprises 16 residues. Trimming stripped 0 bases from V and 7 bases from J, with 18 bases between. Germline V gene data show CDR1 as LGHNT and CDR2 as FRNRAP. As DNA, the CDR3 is TGTGCTAGTGGTTTGGTACCAGGAGTTCCTATGGGTGGCTACACCTTC. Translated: CASGLVPGVPMGGYTF.

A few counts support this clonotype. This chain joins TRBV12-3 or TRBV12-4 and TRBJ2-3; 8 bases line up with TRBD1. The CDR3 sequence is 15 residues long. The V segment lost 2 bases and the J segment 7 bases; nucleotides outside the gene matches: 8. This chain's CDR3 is CASSLLGQGVNTQYF. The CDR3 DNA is TGTGCCAGCAGTTTATTAGGACAGGGTGTGAATACGCAGTATTTT.

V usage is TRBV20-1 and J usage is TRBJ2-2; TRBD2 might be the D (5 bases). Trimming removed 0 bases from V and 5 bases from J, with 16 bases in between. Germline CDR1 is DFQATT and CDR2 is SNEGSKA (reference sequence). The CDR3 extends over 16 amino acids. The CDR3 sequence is CSARDLEGERTGELFF. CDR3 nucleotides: TGCAGTGCTAGAGATCTCGAGGGTGAAAGGACCGGGGAGCTGTTTTTT.

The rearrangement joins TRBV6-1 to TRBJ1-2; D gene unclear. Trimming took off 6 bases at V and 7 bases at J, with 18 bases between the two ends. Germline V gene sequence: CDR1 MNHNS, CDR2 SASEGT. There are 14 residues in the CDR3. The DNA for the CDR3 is TGTGCCAGCAGCGATGACATGGGGAGAGGTGGCTACACCTTC. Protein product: CASSDDMGRGGYTF.